The 28 T cell receptor beta chains below come from one sample, sequenced in a study of a mutant IDH1 vaccine in newly diagnosed glioma. Sequencing used immunoSEQ multiplex PCR; TCRdb keeps in-frame clones, though not all of them. The sample consists of approximately 70,000 clones, around 79% of them appearing once. Noted time point: baseline, week 1 (first vaccination visit). As for treatment: pre-vaccination baseline after standard-of-care therapy. The sample consisted of PBMCs, taken from a glioma patient treated with radiotherapy, temozolomide or both. Receptors originate from a man between 45 and 60 years old with glioma.

The chain combines TRBV7-6 with TRBJ2-5, with TRBD2 as a possible D gene (6 bases). CDR3 length equals 13 residues. Germline CDR1 reads SGHVS; CDR2 reads FNYEAQ. V was cut by 5 bases and J by 7 bases, with 14 bases left in between. The CDR3 protein is CASSLDTEGTQYF. The DNA for the CDR3 is TGTGCCAGCAGCCTTGACACGGAGGGGACCCAGTACTTC.

V usage is TRBV18 and J usage is TRBJ1-3, with D unresolved. The V gene lost 6 bases and the J gene lost 1 base, with 10 bases spanning the gap. In germline, CDR1 is KGHSH, CDR2 LQKENI. The CDR3 is made up of 14 amino acids. The CDR3 region is CASSEGVSGNTIYF. CDR3 DNA: TGTGCCAGCTCGGAGGGAGTATCTGGAAACACCATATATTTT.

This chain connects TRBV2 to TRBJ1-5; D gene uncertain. Trimming pared 4 bases from V and 2 bases from J, leaving 9 bases between. CDR1 and CDR2 from the germline V gene are SNHLY and FYNNEI. The CDR3 spans 14 residues. Here the CDR3 DNA reads TGTGCCAGCAGTGGGAGCGGAGGCAATCAGCCCCAGCATTTT. This gives the protein CASSGSGGNQPQHF. The full variable domain, its missing parts supplied by reference TRBV2 and TRBJ1-5, is EPEVTQTPSHQVTQMGQEVILRCVPISNHLYFYWYRQILGQKVEFLVSFYNNEISEKSEIFDDQFSVERPDGSNFTLKIRSTKLEDSAMYFCASSGSGGNQPQHFGDGTRLSIL.

The chain links TRBV28 to TRBJ2-3; no clear D gene. Deletions cut 5 bases from V and 6 bases from J, with 6 bases between. Germline CDR1 is MDHEN and CDR2 is SYDVKM. This CDR3 is 11 amino acids long. Written as DNA, the CDR3 is TGTGCCAGCAGTATTTCCGATACGCAGTATTTT. This gives the protein CASSISDTQYF.

This chain joins TRBV25-1 and TRBJ2-5; TRBD1 is a possible D gene (6 bases). V was shortened by 3 bases and J by 0 bases, with 14 bases between the two germline ends. Germline values: CDR1 MGHDK, CDR2 SYGVNS. The CDR3 covers 16 residues. The CDR3 reads CASSDNRAPYQETQYF. The CDR3 region has the DNA TGTGCCAGCAGTGACAACAGGGCCCCTTACCAAGAGACCCAGTACTTC.

V and J are TRBV7-9 and TRBJ2-5; 14 nucleotides line up with TRBD2. V gave up 5 bases and J gave up 2 bases; unmatched junction bases: 7. The CDR3 covers 17 residues. CDR1 SEHNR and CDR2 FQNEAQ come from the germline V gene (reference sequence). The CDR3 region has the DNA TGTGCCAGCAGCCCCGGACTAGCGGGGGGATATCAAGAGACCCAGTACTTC. This codes for CASSPGLAGGYQETQYF.

The gene calls are TRBV9 and TRBJ2-2; D possibly matches TRBD1 or TRBD2 (5 bases each). The CDR3 has 14 residues. Germline V gives CDR1 SGDLS, CDR2 YYNGEE. With 4 bases removed from V and 5 bases from J, the gap between germline ends came to 12 bases. The CDR3 nucleotides read TGTGCCAGCAGCCCCGAGGGGTGGACCGGGGAGCTGTTTTTT. Encoded protein: CASSPEGWTGELFF.

The rearrangement uses TRBV7-8 and TRBJ2-7; possible D gene TRBD1, 6 bases. This CDR3 has 15 amino acids. The V end lost 0 bases, the J end lost 4 bases, and 13 bases lay between the germline ends. Germline CDR1 SGHVS, CDR2 FQNEAQ. The CDR3, as DNA: TGTGCCAGCAGCTTAGCAGTGACAGGAAGGTACGAGCAGTACTTC. It translates to CASSLAVTGRYEQYF.

The rearrangement joins TRBV11-1 to TRBJ2-7; TRBD1 agrees at 8 bases. Germline V lookup: CDR1 SGHAT, CDR2 FQDESV (reference sequence). The CDR3 is 14 amino acids. Losses at the gene ends were 6 bases for V and 3 bases for J; bases not matched to a gene: 7. CDR3 bases: TGTGCCAGCAGTTTCGACAGGGGCCACTACGAGCAGTACTTC. Its translation is CASSFDRGHYEQYF.

J is TRBJ1-4 and V is TRBV19; 9 positions match TRBD1. Trimming cost V 6 bases and J 0 bases; bases outside gene matches: 5. CDR1 and CDR2 (germline): LNHDA, SQIVND (reference sequence). This CDR3 is built from 16 residues. The CDR3 region has the DNA TGTGCCAGTAGCTCCGGGACAGGGACAACTAATGAAAAACTGTTTTTT. It codes for CASSSGTGTTNEKLFF. Supplemented by reference TRBV19 and TRBJ1-4, the full variable domain reads DGGITQSPKYLFRKEGQNVTLSCEQNLNHDAMYWYRQDPGQGLRLIYYSQIVNDFQKGDIAEGYSVSREKKESFPLTVTSAQKNPTAFYLCASSSGTGTTNEKLFFGSGTQLSVL.

The chain is built from TRBV5-1 and TRBJ1-6, with D maybe TRBD1 (5 bases). CDR1 and CDR2 from the germline V gene are SGHRS and YFSETQ. V was pared by 3 bases and J by 8 bases, with 18 bases between. The CDR3 contains 16 residues. CDR3: CASSWDRDGFDSPLHF. The CDR3 bases are TGCGCCAGCAGCTGGGACCGGGACGGTTTTGATTCACCCCTCCACTTT. The full variable domain, completed using reference TRBV5-1 and TRBJ1-6, is KAGVTQTPRYLIKTRGQQVTLSCSPISGHRSVSWYQQTPGQGLQFLFEYFSETQRNKGNFPGRFSGRQFSNSRSEMNVSTLELGDSALYLCASSWDRDGFDSPLHFGNGTRLTVT.

J is TRBJ1-2 and V is TRBV7-9; D possibly corresponds to TRBD1 (6 bases). Germline CDR1 reads SEHNR; CDR2 reads FQNEAQ (reference sequence). The CDR3 is made up of 13 amino acids. Trimming removed 1 base at V and 8 bases at J, with 11 bases between. CDR3 loop: CASSLDGGGGYTF. Written as DNA, the CDR3 is TGTGCCAGCAGCTTAGATGGGGGGGGCGGCTACACCTTC. Drawing the rest from reference TRBV7-9 and TRBJ1-2, the complete variable domain is DTGVSQNPRHKITKRGQNVTFRCDPISEHNRLYWYRQTLGQGPEFLTYFQNEAQLEKSRLLSDRFSAERPKGSFSTLEIQRTEQGDSAMYLCASSLDGGGGYTFGSGTRLTVV.

V is TRBV30 and J is TRBJ2-7; the match to TRBD1 covers 7 bases. Looked up from germline, CDR1 is GTSNPN and CDR2 is SVGIG (reference sequence). J was trimmed by 9 bases and V by 0 bases; bases with no gene match: 5. The CDR3 is 12 amino acids. CDR3 region: CAWSVRQGGQYF. In DNA form, the CDR3 reads TGTGCCTGGAGTGTACGACAGGGCGGGCAGTACTTC.

The rearrangement joins TRBV6-6 to TRBJ2-7, with a possible D match to TRBD1 (5 bases). V was trimmed by 5 bases and J by 3 bases, leaving 8 bases between them. CDR3 length: 12 residues. Germline CDR1 reads MNHNY; CDR2 reads SVGAGI (reference sequence). The CDR3 coding sequence is TGTGCCAGCAGTGCCGGACACTACGAGCAGTACTTC. Translation gives CASSAGHYEQYF.

This clone has only a few counts. The chain employs TRBV18 and TRBJ2-7, with 9 bases aligning to TRBD1. CDR3 size: 16 residues. V dropped 3 bases and J dropped 3; count of bases not matched to a gene: 9. The germline CDR1 and CDR2 sequences are KGHSH and LQKENI. The CDR3 is CASSPPGTGTLYEQYF. The DNA for the CDR3 is TGTGCCAGCTCACCCCCCGGGACAGGGACCCTCTACGAGCAGTACTTC.

CDR3 DNA sequence: TGTGCCAGCAGCCGAGGGGACAGAGCGAACACCGGGGAGCTGTTTTTT. It translates to CASSRGDRANTGELFF. The V call is TRBV13, the J call TRBJ2-2; TRBD1 aligns across 7 bases. The CDR3 loop spans 16 amino acids. Germline V CDR1 and CDR2: PRHDT, FYEKMQ (reference sequence). V gave up 5 bases and J gave up 0 bases; unmatched junction bases: 6.

V usage is TRBV5-1 and J usage is TRBJ1-5; no clear D gene. In germline, CDR1 is SGHRS, CDR2 YFSETQ. The CDR3 spans 17 residues. Trimming took off 5 bases at V and 1 base at J, with 19 bases between the two ends. CDR3 sequence (DNA): TGCGCCAGCAGGCCCCACCGCGGGCAGCCAAGCAATCAGCCCCAGCATTTT. This sequence encodes CASRPHRGQPSNQPQHF.

The chain joins TRBV5-1 to TRBJ2-2; the match to TRBD1 covers 8 bases. The CDR3 length is 14 residues. The germline V gene has CDR1 SGHRS and CDR2 YFSETQ. V shed 3 bases, J shed 5 bases, and the junction held 3 bases outside the gene matches. CDR3 loop: CASSSTGATGELFF. The DNA of the CDR3 is TGCGCCAGCAGCTCGACAGGGGCAACCGGGGAGCTGTTTTTT.

The CDR3 bases are TGTGCCAGCAGCTTAGAAGGGGGCCGAAGCAATCAGCCCCAGCATTTT. Its translation: CASSLEGGRSNQPQHF. The chain links TRBV7-8 to TRBJ1-5; 7 bases agree with TRBD1. J was trimmed by 1 base and V by 1 base; bases with no gene match: 4. CDR1 and CDR2 (germline): SGHVS, FQNEAQ. CDR3 length equals 16 residues.

V usage is TRBV7-6 and J usage is TRBJ1-5; D is perhaps TRBD1 (6 bases). This CDR3 has 13 amino acids. The V and J ends lost 5 bases and 5 bases respectively, with 10 bases between them. Germline loops: CDR1 SGHVS, CDR2 FNYEAQ. The chain's CDR3 is CASSRDTDQPQHF. The CDR3 bases are TGTGCCAGCAGCCGGGACACCGATCAGCCCCAGCATTTT.

The chain has TRBV27 and TRBJ1-5; TRBD1 might be the D (6 bases). The V and J ends lost 4 bases and 13 bases respectively, with 14 bases between them. The CDR3 covers 12 residues. Germline V CDR1 and CDR2: MNHEY, SMNVEV (reference sequence). This chain's CDR3 is CASSSADSIQHF. In nucleotides, the CDR3 is TGTGCCAGCAGTTCCGCGGACAGCATTCAGCATTTT.

This clone was recorded once. J is TRBJ1-1 and V is TRBV30; 9 bases align to TRBD1. CDR1 and CDR2 (germline): GTSNPN, SVGIG (reference sequence). The CDR3 runs 14 residues. J was trimmed by 6 bases and V by 1 base; bases with no gene match: 6. The CDR3 sequence: CAWSDLGQGAEAFF. The CDR3 nucleotides read TGTGCCTGGAGTGACTTGGGACAGGGCGCTGAAGCTTTCTTT.

V is TRBV14 and J is TRBJ2-7; tentative D call: TRBD2 (5 bases). This CDR3 is 14 amino acids long. Germline-derived CDR1 and CDR2 are SGHDN and FVKESK. V lost 4 bases, J lost 1 base, and 11 bases lay in between. The CDR3 bases are TGTGCCAGCAGCCGTATAGGGAGTTCCTACGAGCAGTACTTC. Translation gives CASSRIGSSYEQYF.

The chain uses TRBV5-4 and TRBJ2-7; either TRBD1 or TRBD2 may fit D (6 bases each). CDR3 size: 15 residues. V lost 3 bases and J 7 bases, leaving 20 bases between the germline ends. Germline V gene sequence: CDR1 SGHNT, CDR2 YYREEE (reference sequence). The chain's CDR3 is CASSSSGGELTEQYF. DNA for the CDR3: TGTGCCAGCAGCTCCTCCGGGGGCGAACTAACGGAGCAGTACTTC.

The gene calls are TRBV6-5 and TRBJ2-1; 9 nucleotides match TRBD1. This CDR3 has 15 residues. The germline V gene has CDR1 MNHEY and CDR2 SVGAGI. Losses at the gene ends were 5 bases for V and 10 bases for J; bases not matched to a gene: 12. The CDR3 sequence is CASSTGTGTYTEQFF. CDR3 bases: TGTGCCAGCAGTACCGGGACAGGGACCTATACCGAGCAGTTCTTC.

V is TRBV19 and J is TRBJ2-3; 9 bases match TRBD1. Germline CDR1 LNHDA, CDR2 SQIVND (reference sequence). The trim removed 5 bases at V and 3 bases at J, leaving 6 bases unmatched. CDR3 length equals 15 residues. The CDR3 sequence: CASSRTGEGTDTQYF. CDR3 in DNA: TGTGCCAGTAGTCGGACAGGGGAAGGGACAGATACGCAGTATTTT.

As regards this clone: The junction shows a germline mismatch at one end, possibly a read error. The CDR3 here is CASSSQGGTGELFF. CDR3 DNA sequence: TGTGCTAGCAGCTCCCAGGGTGGCACCGGGGAGCTGTTTTTT. This chain links TRBV7-7 with TRBJ2-2, with a possible D match to TRBD1 (5 bases). The CDR3 totals 14 residues. Per germline, CDR1 SSHAT and CDR2 FNYEAQ (reference sequence).

The chain uses TRBV19 and TRBJ1-1, with D perhaps TRBD1 (5 bases). Germline CDR1 is LNHDA and CDR2 is SQIVND (reference sequence). The CDR3 spans 17 residues. Trimming stripped 3 bases from V and 2 bases from J, with 19 bases between. In DNA, the CDR3 is TGTGCCAGTAGTATCCAGGGATGGACGCTGGGAAACACTGAAGCTTTCTTT. Its translation is CASSIQGWTLGNTEAFF.